This T cell receptor beta chain originates from a study of identical twins' blood T cells. Study-wide context: Roughly six alpha and about six beta libraries together yielded about 50 million reads.

This CDR3 is built from 11 residues. V was pared by 3 bases and J by 6 bases, with 9 bases between. Germline values: CDR1 SQVTM, CDR2 ANQGSEA. TCR cDNA libraries were made from RNA using a previously described, modified protocol. Each TCR cDNA library carried sample-specific barcodes on both ends. TCRdb reprocessed the 5' RACE reads via MiXCR and lists one record per CDR3 protein. The table lists a few hundred thousand distinct CDR3 sequences, about 28% of them singletons, with around 5.6% in the top ten. This clonotype was detected a few times. Input material: PBMCs. This sequence was found in a woman aged 18 to 50 in good health. The chain is built from TRBV29-1 and TRBJ2-7; maybe TRBD2 (6 bases). CDR3 DNA sequence: TGCAGCGTTGATTCGGGGGTCGAGCAGTACTTC. Protein sequence: CSVDSGVEQYF.